A selection of T cell receptor beta chains follows, all from one sample in a study of cytomegalovirus exposure and HLA in healthy donors. Clones were sequenced by immunoSEQ multiplex PCR, and TCRdb holds only the in-frame ones, with some missing. The table includes 100,000 to 150,000 clones, just under 75% detected once. The sample comprised PBMCs. Source of these receptors: a man in his 60s in good health and CMV-seropositive. Each CDR3 is given without its conserved first and last residue.

TRBJ1-1 | TRBV5-6 | ASSLARGREAF
TRBJ2-1 | TRBV6-1 | AVQGAMGNEQF
TRBJ2-7 | TRBV5-1 | ASSLSTGGTTTYEQY
TRBJ2-7 | TRBV5-1 | ASSSIPSQGGEQY
TRBJ1-6 | TRBV4-1 | ASSQYGTDNSPLH
TRBJ1-5 | TRBV28 | ASRLGSRNQPQH
TRBJ1-6 | TRBV30 | AWNDRANSPLH
TRBJ1-1 | TRBV2 | ASSGQAGDTEAF
TRBJ2-7 | TRBV5-1 | ASSLAGGAHEQY
TRBJ1-6 | TRBV30 | AWSRGQEDSPLH
TRBJ2-5 | TRBV14 | ASSQESPSVETQY
TRBJ2-7 | TRBV6-1 | ASSPGGSEYEQY
TRBJ1-3 | TRBV5-6 | ASSLAGQGGHTIY
TRBJ1-2 | TRBV2 | ASSPEATGGYGYT
TRBJ1-2 | TRBV6-6 | ASSSGINYGYT
TRBJ2-7 | TRBV2 | ASSATGTGEQY
TRBJ2-7 | TRBV2 | ASSDDAGELAGDP
TRBJ1-4 | TRBV9 | ASSSGTQREKLF
TRBJ1-1 | TRBV5-1 | ASSQEGPGRRAF
TRBJ2-5 | TRBV19 | ASSAGDQETQY
TRBJ2-7 | TRBV18 | ASSPGQGYNEQY
TRBJ1-1 | TRBV6-1 | ASSEYTGGENTEAF
TRBJ2-2 | TRBV2 | ASRPSGGVGGELF
TRBJ2-7 | TRBV19 | ASSRDSYYEQY
TRBJ2-3 | TRBV19 | ASSISSGRDTQY
TRBJ2-1 | TRBV7-3 | ASSHPSGNNEQF
TRBJ2-7 | TRBV28 | ASGGQNSYEQY
TRBJ1-2 | TRBV5-1 | ASSRDSSYGYT
TRBJ2-5 | TRBV28 | ASTRGGETQY
TRBJ2-7 | TRBV7-9 | ASSPRPGLEQY
TRBJ1-3 | TRBV7-7 | ASSLGSGDTIY
TRBJ1-5 | TRBV28 | ASRGQALRGPQH
TRBJ2-3 | TRBV4-1 | ASSQLAGSTDTQY
TRBJ2-3 | TRBV10-1 | ASSDGGETDTQY
TRBJ2-7 | TRBV14 | ASSQVGSYEQY
TRBJ2-6 | TRBV2 | ASSEMLTGGSGANVLT
TRBJ2-3 | TRBV6-1 | ASSEFASVREAQY
TRBJ2-2 | TRBV6-6 | ASSTISSHYPGELF
TRBJ1-2 | TRBV14 | ASSPSGTGHYGYT
TRBJ2-7 | TRBV28 | ASNSTGLPSYEQY
TRBJ2-2 | TRBV5-1 | ASSLAGTANTGELF
TRBJ1-1 | TRBV6-1 | ASRSDRGPEAF
TRBJ1-2 | TRBV6-5 | ASSPGPGDYGYT
TRBJ2-7 | TRBV2 | AGGQGRSEQY
TRBJ2-7 | TRBV5-6 | ASSPPRGRREQY
TRBJ2-7 | TRBV9 | ASSVDPTPYYEQY
TRBJ1-2 | TRBV11-1 | ASSFADNPYYGYT
TRBJ1-5 | TRBV6-6 | ASSSPGQVNQPQH
TRBJ2-7 | TRBV10-1 | ASSRKPGDEQY
TRBJ1-1 | TRBV2 | ASFATAQGTEAF
TRBJ2-4 | TRBV7-3 | ASSSGTGDGIQY
TRBJ2-7 | TRBV18 | ASSPAGGSSYEQY
TRBJ1-1 | TRBV28 | ASSLRVNTEAF
TRBJ1-1 | TRBV10-1 | ASSAQHNTEAF
TRBJ2-1 | TRBV6-5 | ASSYEPRTYNEQF
TRBJ2-7 | TRBV19 | ATSSEQY
TRBJ1-5 | TRBV30 | AWTRTGGSEPQH
TRBJ2-3 | TRBV7-6 | ASSSDSSSTDTQY
TRBJ1-2 | TRBV6-5 | ASPDRANYGYT